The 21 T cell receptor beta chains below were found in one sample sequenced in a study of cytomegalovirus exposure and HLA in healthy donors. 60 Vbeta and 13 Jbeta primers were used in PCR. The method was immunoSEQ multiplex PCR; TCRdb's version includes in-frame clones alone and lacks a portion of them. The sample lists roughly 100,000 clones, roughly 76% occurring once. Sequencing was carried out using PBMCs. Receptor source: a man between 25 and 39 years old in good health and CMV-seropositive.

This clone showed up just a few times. CDR3 sequence reads: CASSLVAGARDTQYF. CDR3 nucleotide sequence: TGTGCCAGCAGCTTGGTTGCGGGGGCGAGAGATACGCAGTATTTT. The chain links TRBV5-6 to TRBJ2-3; tentative D call: TRBD2 (7 bases). CDR1 is SGHDT, CDR2 YYEEEE, per germline. CDR3 size: 15 residues. V was pared by 0 bases and J by 5 bases, with 13 bases between.

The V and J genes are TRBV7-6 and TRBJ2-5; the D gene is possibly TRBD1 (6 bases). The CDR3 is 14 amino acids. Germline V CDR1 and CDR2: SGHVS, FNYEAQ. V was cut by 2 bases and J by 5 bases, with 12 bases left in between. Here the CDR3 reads CASSLIQGGETQYF. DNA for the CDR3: TGTGCCAGCAGCTTAATACAGGGTGGGGAGACCCAGTACTTC.

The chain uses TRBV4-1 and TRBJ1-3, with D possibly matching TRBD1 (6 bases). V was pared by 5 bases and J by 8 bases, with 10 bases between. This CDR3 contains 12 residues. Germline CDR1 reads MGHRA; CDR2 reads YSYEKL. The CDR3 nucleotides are TGCGCCAGCAGCAGGGGGGGAGACACCATATATTTT. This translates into CASSRGGDTIYF.

CDR3 coding DNA: TGTGCCAGCAGCCAAGATGACAGAAATAGCAATCAGCCCCAGCATTTT. It translates to CASSQDDRNSNQPQHF. V gene TRBV4-2 combines with J gene TRBJ1-5; possibly TRBD1 for D (5 bases). Germline V gene data show CDR1 as LGHNA and CDR2 as YNFKEQ. CDR3 length equals 16 residues. Trimming removed 0 bases at V and 0 bases at J, with 9 bases between.

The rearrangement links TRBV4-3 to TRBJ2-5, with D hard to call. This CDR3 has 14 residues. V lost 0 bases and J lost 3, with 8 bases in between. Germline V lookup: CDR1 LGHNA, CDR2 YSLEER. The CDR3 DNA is TGCGCCAGCAGCCAAGATGCAGTAAAAGAGACCCAGTACTTC. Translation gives CASSQDAVKETQYF.

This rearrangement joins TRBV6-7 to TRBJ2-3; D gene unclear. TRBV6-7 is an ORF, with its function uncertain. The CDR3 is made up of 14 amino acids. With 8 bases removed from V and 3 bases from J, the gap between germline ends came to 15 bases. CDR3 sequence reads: CASSSLSLTDTQYF. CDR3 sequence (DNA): TGTGCCAGCTCCAGTCTCTCGCTGACAGATACGCAGTATTTT.

The CDR3 region is CASSPQGQGGEQYF. CDR3 DNA: TGCGCCAGCAGCCCCCAGGGACAGGGAGGTGAGCAGTACTTC. V is TRBV4-1 and J is TRBJ2-7; 9 bases map to TRBD1. Trimming cost V 4 bases and J 7 bases; bases outside gene matches: 8. The CDR3 contains 14 residues. Per the germline V gene, CDR1 is MGHRA and CDR2 is YSYEKL.

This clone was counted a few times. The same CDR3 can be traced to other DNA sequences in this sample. CDR3 protein: CASSIGGGGETQYF. The CDR3 nucleotides are TGTGCCAGTAGTATAGGTGGCGGGGGGGAGACCCAGTACTTC. V gene TRBV19 combines with J gene TRBJ2-5; TRBD2 agrees at 8 bases. With V trimmed by 1 base and J by 5 bases, 3 bases remained unmatched. Germline V CDR1 and CDR2: LNHDA, SQIVND (reference sequence). The CDR3 covers 14 residues.

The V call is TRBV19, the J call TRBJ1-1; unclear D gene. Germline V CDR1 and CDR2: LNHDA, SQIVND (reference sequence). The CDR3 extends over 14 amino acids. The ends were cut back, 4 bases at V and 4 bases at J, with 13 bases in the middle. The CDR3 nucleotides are TGTGCCAGTAGTAGGAGGGCTGGTGGCACTGAAGCTTTCTTT. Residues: CASSRRAGGTEAFF.

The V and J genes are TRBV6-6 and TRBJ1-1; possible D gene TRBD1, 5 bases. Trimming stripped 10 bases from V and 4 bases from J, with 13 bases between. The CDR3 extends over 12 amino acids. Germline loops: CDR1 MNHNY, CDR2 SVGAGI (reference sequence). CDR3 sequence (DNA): TGTGCCACCCACAGGCAGGGCACTGAAGCTTTCTTT. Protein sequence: CATHRQGTEAFF.

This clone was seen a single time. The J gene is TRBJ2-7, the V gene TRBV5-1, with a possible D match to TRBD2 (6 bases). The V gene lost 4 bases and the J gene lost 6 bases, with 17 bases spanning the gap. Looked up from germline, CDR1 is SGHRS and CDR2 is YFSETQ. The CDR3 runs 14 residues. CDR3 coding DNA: TGCGCCAGCAGCCGCGGGGACCGCCGTCTCGAGCAGTACTTC. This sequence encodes CASSRGDRRLEQYF.

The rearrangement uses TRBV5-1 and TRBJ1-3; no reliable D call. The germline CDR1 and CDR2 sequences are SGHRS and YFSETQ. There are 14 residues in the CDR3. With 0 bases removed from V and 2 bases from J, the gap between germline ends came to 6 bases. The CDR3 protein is CASSLGGTGNTIYF. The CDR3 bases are TGCGCCAGCAGCTTGGGAGGAACTGGAAACACCATATATTTT. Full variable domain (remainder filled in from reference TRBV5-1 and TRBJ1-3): KAGVTQTPRYLIKTRGQQVTLSCSPISGHRSVSWYQQTPGQGLQFLFEYFSETQRNKGNFPGRFSGRQFSNSRSEMNVSTLELGDSALYLCASSLGGTGNTIYFGEGSWLTVV.

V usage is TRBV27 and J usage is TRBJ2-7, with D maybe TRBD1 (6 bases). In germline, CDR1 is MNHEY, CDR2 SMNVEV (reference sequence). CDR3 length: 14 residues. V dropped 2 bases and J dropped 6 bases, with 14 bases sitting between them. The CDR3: CASSLGGQSGEQYF. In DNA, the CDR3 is TGTGCCAGCAGTTTAGGTGGACAGTCGGGCGAGCAGTACTTC.

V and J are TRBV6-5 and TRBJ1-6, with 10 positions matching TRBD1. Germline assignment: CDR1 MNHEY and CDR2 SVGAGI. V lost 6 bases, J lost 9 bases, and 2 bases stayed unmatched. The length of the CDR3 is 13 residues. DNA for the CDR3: TGTGCCAGCAGCCGACAGGGGGCTTCACCCCTCCACTTT. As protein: CASSRQGASPLHF.

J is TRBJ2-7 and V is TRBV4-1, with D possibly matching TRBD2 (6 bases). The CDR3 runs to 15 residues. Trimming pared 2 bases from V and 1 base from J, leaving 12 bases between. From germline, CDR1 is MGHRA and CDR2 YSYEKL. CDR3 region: CASSQFVGRSYEQYF. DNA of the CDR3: TGCGCCAGCAGCCAATTTGTGGGGAGGTCCTACGAGCAGTACTTC.

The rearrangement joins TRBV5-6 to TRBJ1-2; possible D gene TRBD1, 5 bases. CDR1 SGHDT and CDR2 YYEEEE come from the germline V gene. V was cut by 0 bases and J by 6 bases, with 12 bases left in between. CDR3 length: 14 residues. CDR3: CASSLDRGSDGYTF. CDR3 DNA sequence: TGTGCCAGCAGCTTGGATAGGGGATCGGATGGCTACACCTTC. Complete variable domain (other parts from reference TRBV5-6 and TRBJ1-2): DAGVTQSPTHLIKTRGQQVTLRCSPKSGHDTVSWYQQALGQGPQFIFQYYEEEERQRGNFPDRFSGHQFPNYSSELNVNALLLGDSALYLCASSLDRGSDGYTFGSGTRLTVV.

The CDR3 is CASSLIGDRVSGANVLTF. CDR3 sequence (DNA): TGTGCCAGCAGTTTAATTGGGGACAGGGTTTCTGGGGCCAACGTCCTGACTTTC. The V and J genes are TRBV28 and TRBJ2-6; 9 nucleotides align to TRBD1. From germline, CDR1 is MDHEN and CDR2 SYDVKM. The CDR3 loop spans 18 amino acids. The junction had 6 bases not matched to a gene; V was cut back by 2 bases and J by 1 base.

In DNA form, the CDR3 reads TGCAGTGCCCGCGGGGGGCTCGAGCAGTACTTC. Translation gives CSARGGLEQYF. The V call is TRBV20-1, the J call TRBJ2-7, with TRBD2 matching 8 bases. The CDR3 extends over 11 amino acids. The germline gives CDR1 DFQATT, CDR2 SNEGSKA (reference sequence). Trimming at V came to 6 bases and at J to 6 bases, leaving 4 bases not matched to a gene.

CDR3 region: CAWALGGASEKLFF. For the CDR3, the DNA is TGTGCCTGGGCTCTAGGGGGGGCCAGTGAAAAACTGTTTTTT. V usage is TRBV30 and J usage is TRBJ1-4; maybe TRBD1 (6 bases). CDR3 length: 14 residues. Deletions cut 5 bases from V and 7 bases from J, with 17 bases between. Germline V gives CDR1 GTSNPN, CDR2 SVGIG (reference sequence).

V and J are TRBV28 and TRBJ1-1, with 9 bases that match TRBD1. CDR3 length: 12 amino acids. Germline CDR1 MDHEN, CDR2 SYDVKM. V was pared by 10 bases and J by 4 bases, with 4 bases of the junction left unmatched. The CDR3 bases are TGTGCCACCAACAGGGGGCCCACTGAAGCTTTCTTT. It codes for CATNRGPTEAFF.

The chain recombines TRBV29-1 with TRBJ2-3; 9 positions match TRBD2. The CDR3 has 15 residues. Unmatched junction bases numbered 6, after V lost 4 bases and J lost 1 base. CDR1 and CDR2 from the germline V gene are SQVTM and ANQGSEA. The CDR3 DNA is TGCAGCGTTGGGCGGGGGGGCTCGGGCACAGATACGCAGTATTTT. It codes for CSVGRGGSGTDTQYF.